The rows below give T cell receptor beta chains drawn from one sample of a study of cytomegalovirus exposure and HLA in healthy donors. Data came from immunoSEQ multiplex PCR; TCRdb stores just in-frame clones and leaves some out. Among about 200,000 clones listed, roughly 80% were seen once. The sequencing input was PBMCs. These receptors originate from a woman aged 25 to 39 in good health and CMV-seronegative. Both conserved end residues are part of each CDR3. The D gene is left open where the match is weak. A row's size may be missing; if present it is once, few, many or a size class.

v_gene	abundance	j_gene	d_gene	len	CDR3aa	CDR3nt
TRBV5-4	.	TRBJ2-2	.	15	CASTKRSYNTGELFF	TGTGCCAGCACCAAGCGGTCCTACAACACCGGGGAGCTGTTTTTT
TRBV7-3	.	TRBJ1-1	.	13	CASSLLGGTEAFF	TGTGCCAGCAGCTTATTGGGGGGCACTGAAGCTTTCTTT
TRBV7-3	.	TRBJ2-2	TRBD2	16	CASSPQERGETGELFF	TGTGCCAGCAGCCCCCAAGAGCGGGGGGAGACCGGGGAGCTGTTTTTT
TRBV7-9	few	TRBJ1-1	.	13	CASTLWGLTEAFF	TGTGCCAGCACCCTTTGGGGGCTTACTGAAGCTTTCTTT
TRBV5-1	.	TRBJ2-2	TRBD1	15	CASSVGQGDTGELFF	TGCGCCAGCAGCGTGGGACAGGGAGACACCGGGGAGCTGTTTTTT
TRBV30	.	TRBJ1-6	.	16	CAWVPWTGGYNSPLHF	TGTGCCTGGGTCCCCTGGACCGGCGGGTATAATTCACCCCTCCACTTT
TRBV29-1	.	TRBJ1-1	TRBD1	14	CSVTGDALNTEAFF	TGCAGCGTTACAGGGGACGCCCTTAACACTGAAGCTTTCTTT
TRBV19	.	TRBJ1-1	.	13	CASSPPGNTEAFF	TGTGCCAGTAGTCCCCCGGGGAACACTGAAGCTTTCTTT
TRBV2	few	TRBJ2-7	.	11	CASSANYEQYF	TGTGCCAGCAGTGCGAACTACGAGCAGTACTTC
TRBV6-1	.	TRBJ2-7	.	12	CASSAGFYEQYF	TGTGCCAGCAGTGCGGGATTCTACGAGCAGTACTTC
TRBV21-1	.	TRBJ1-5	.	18	CASSKYYGRGQWNQPQHF	TGTGCCAGCAGCAAATACTACGGCAGGGGGCAATGGAATCAGCCCCAGCATTTT
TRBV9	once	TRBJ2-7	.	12	CASSTSPYEQYF	TGTGCCAGCAGCACTAGCCCCTACGAGCAGTACTTC
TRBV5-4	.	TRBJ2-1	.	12	CASSLRYNEQFF	TGTGCCAGCAGCTTGCGTTACAATGAGCAGTTCTTC
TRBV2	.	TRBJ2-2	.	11	CASTNTGELFF	TGTGCCAGTACGAACACCGGGGAGCTGTTTTTT
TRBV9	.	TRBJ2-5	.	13	CASSPRASETQYF	TGTGCCAGCAGCCCCCGCGCTTCGGAGACCCAGTACTTC
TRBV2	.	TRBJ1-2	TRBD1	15	CASSEWGQGIDGYTF	TGTGCCAGCAGTGAATGGGGACAGGGCATTGATGGCTACACCTTC
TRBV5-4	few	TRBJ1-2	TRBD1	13	CASSFDRGNGYTF	TGTGCCAGCAGCTTCGACAGGGGAAATGGCTACACCTTC
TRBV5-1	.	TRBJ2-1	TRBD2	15	CASSLVTSSSNEQFF	TGCGCCAGCAGCTTGGTGACTAGCTCTTCCAATGAGCAGTTCTTC
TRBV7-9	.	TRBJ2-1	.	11	CASSSSVEQFF	TGTGCCAGCAGCTCGTCGGTAGAGCAGTTCTTC
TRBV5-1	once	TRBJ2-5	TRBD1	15	CASSFRDRRQETQYF	TGCGCCAGCAGCTTCCGGGACAGGAGACAAGAGACCCAGTACTTC
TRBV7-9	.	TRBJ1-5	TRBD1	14	CSSSQTGAHQPQHF	TGTTCCAGCAGCCAGACAGGGGCACATCAGCCCCAGCATTTT
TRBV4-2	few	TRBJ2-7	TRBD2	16	CASSQVVGTSGHEQYF	TGTGCCAGCAGCCAGGTGGTCGGGACTAGCGGTCACGAGCAGTACTTC
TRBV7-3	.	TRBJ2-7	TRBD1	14	CASSPGQGPYEQYF	TGTGCCAGCAGCCCAGGACAGGGGCCCTACGAGCAGTACTTC
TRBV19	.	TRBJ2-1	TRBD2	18	CASSNPPGLAAWWGEQFF	TGTGCCAGTAGTAACCCCCCCGGGCTAGCGGCGTGGTGGGGTGAGCAGTTCTTC
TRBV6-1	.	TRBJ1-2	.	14	CASVYQAINYGYTF	TGTGCCAGCGTTTATCAGGCCATTAACTATGGCTACACCTTC
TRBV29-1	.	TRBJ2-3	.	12	CSVDPVLDTQYF	TGCAGCGTTGATCCCGTTCTCGATACGCAGTATTTT
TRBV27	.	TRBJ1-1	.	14	CASSPRTENTEAFF	TGTGCCAGCAGTCCTCGGACAGAGAACACTGAAGCTTTCTTT
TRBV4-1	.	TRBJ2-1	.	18	CASSQVLRIGTLTNEQFF	TGCGCCAGCAGCCAAGTGTTGCGGATTGGAACCCTTACCAATGAGCAGTTCTTC
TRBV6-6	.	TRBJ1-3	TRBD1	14	CASSHRDRRDTIYF	TGTGCCAGCAGTCACCGGGACAGGAGGGACACCATATATTTT
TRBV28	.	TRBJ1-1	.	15	CASSSTSTVNTEAFF	TGTGCCAGCAGTTCCACCTCGACAGTAAACACTGAAGCTTTCTTT
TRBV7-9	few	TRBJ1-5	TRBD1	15	CASSLGQGVTQPQHF	TGTGCCAGCAGCTTAGGGCAGGGGGTAACTCAGCCCCAGCATTTT
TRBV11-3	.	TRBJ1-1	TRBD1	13	CASSFTGTGTAFF	TGTGCCAGCAGCTTCACCGGGACAGGGACAGCTTTCTTT
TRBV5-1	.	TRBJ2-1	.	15	CASSLLGPSGDEQFF	TGCGCCAGCAGCTTGTTGGGGCCCTCGGGGGATGAGCAGTTCTTC
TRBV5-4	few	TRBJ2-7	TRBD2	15	CASSPLAGGSYEQYF	TGTGCCAGCAGCCCCCTGGCGGGAGGGTCCTACGAGCAGTACTTC
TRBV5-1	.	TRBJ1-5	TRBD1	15	CASSLGGDRSQPQHF	TGCGCCAGCAGCTTGGGGGGGGACAGGAGTCAGCCCCAGCATTTT
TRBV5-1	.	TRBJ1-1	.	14	CASSLLWEETEAFF	TGCGCCAGCAGCTTGCTATGGGAGGAGACTGAAGCTTTCTTT
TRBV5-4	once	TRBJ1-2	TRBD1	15	CASSLVTGGASGYTF	TGTGCCAGCAGCTTGGTTACAGGGGGCGCGAGTGGCTACACCTTC
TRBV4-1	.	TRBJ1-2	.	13	CASSTTGNYGYTF	TGCGCCAGCAGCACCACAGGGAACTATGGCTACACCTTC
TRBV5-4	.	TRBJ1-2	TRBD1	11	CASRTGNGYTF	TGTGCCAGCAGGACAGGGAATGGCTACACCTTC
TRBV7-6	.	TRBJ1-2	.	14	CASSPNTGSGGYTF	TGTGCCAGCAGCCCTAATACAGGGTCGGGAGGCTACACCTTC
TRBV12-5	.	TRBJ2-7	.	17	CASGLVSPDGSVYEQYF	TGTGCTAGTGGTTTGGTAAGCCCCGACGGGTCGGTCTACGAGCAGTACTTC
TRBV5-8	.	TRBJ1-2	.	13	CASSLALNYGYTF	TGTGCCAGCAGCTTGGCGCTAAACTATGGCTACACCTTC
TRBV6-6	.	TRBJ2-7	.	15	CASSALGTPYEEQYF	TGTGCCAGCAGTGCCCTAGGGACACCTTACGAAGAGCAGTACTTC
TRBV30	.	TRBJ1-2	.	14	CAWSVWSRESACTF	TGTGCCTGGAGTGTTTGGAGTCGAGAGAGCGCGTGTACCTTC
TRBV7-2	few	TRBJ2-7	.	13	CASSLRDNYEQYF	TGTGCCAGCAGCTTACGGGACAACTACGAGCAGTACTTC
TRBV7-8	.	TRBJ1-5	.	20	CASSLARSLGTLYSNQPQHF	TGTGCCAGCAGCTTAGCGCGCTCCCTCGGGACACTTTATAGCAATCAGCCCCAGCATTTT
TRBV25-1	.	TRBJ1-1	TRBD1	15	CASSELVRGYTEAFF	TGTGCCAGCAGTGAATTGGTCAGGGGGTACACTGAAGCTTTCTTT
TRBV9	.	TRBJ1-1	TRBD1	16	CASSARWDRVTTEAFF	TGTGCCAGCAGCGCAAGGTGGGACAGGGTGACCACTGAAGCTTTCTTT
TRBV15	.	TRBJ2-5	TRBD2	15	CATSRELAGWETQYF	TGTGCCACCAGCAGAGAACTAGCGGGGTGGGAGACCCAGTACTTC